The clone carrying this T cell receptor beta chain was seen only once. Original data processing: Counts of nucleated cells, estimated from reference gene primer amplification, were obtained. Sequencing used immunoSEQ multiplex PCR; TCRdb keeps in-frame clones, though not all of them. The V and J calls and clone size come from that table; D and trimming were worked out from the DNA. The sample carries fewer than 250,000 clones, about nine tenths recorded once. This sample was included in a study of blood T cell repertoires in COVID-19. Study information: PBMCs, B-cell-depleted T cells, or T cells were the source of the cDNA or gDNA that made up the material.

Per germline, CDR1 SGHKS and CDR2 YYEKEE (reference sequence). The CDR3 length is 15 residues. V was pared by 4 bases and J by 2 bases, with 3 bases of the junction left unmatched. This clonotype was sampled from a man aged 25-45 years with COVID-19, enrolled during active disease. The chain uses TRBV5-5 and TRBJ2-1; 10 bases line up with TRBD2. What was sequenced was peripheral blood. Written as DNA, the CDR3 is TGTGCCAGCAGCCTAACTAGCGGGGCCTACAATGAGCAGTTCTTC. Translating gives CASSLTSGAYNEQFF.